The next 5 T cell receptor beta chains were all read from a single sample in a study of blood T cell repertoires in COVID-19. Profiling relied on immunoSEQ multiplex PCR, and the TCRdb table lists in-frame clones only, not all of them. There are about 410,000 clones in the sample; around 92% occur only once, and about 1.7% lies in the top ten. Sequenced input: PBMCs or T cells enriched from blood (not recorded which). Receptor source: a woman aged 25-40 years who had recovered from COVID-19.

The V call is TRBV10-1, the J call TRBJ2-1; D might be TRBD1 (6 bases). This CDR3 spans 14 amino acids. Germline V gene data show CDR1 as WNHNN and CDR2 as SYGVQD (reference sequence). Trimming pared 3 bases from V and 5 bases from J, leaving 11 bases between. The CDR3 protein is CASSDRDTNNEQFF. Written as DNA, the CDR3 is TGCGCCAGCAGTGACCGGGACACAAACAATGAGCAGTTCTTC.

The chain has TRBV7-2 and TRBJ2-7; D is possibly TRBD2 (6 bases). Trimming left V 3 bases short and J 3 bases short, with 9 bases between. From germline, CDR1 is SGHTA and CDR2 FQGNSA. The CDR3 has 13 residues. This chain's CDR3 is CASSFMEGYEQYF. In nucleotides, the CDR3 is TGTGCCAGCAGCTTCATGGAGGGCTACGAGCAGTACTTC.

This clone is a singleton in its sample. The chain joins TRBV25-1 to TRBJ2-2, with D maybe TRBD2 (6 bases). The CDR3 loop spans 16 amino acids. Trimming shortened V by 6 bases and J by 5 bases, and 19 bases separated the two germline ends. Germline loops: CDR1 MGHDK, CDR2 SYGVNS. In nucleotides, the CDR3 is TGTGCCAGCAGATCGACTAGAAGGGAAAGGACCGGGGAGCTGTTTTTT. Protein sequence: CASRSTRRERTGELFF.

The chain joins TRBV2 to TRBJ1-2; 10 nucleotides line up with TRBD1. V shed 6 bases, J shed 7 bases, and the junction held 8 bases outside the gene matches. This CDR3 contains 14 residues. Germline V gives CDR1 SNHLY, CDR2 FYNNEI. The CDR3, as DNA: TGTGCCAGCAGGAGAGGGACAGGGGTCGGTGGCTACACCTTC. Translation: CASRRGTGVGGYTF.

This chain joins TRBV7-9 and TRBJ2-7, with 7 bases aligning to TRBD1. CDR3 size: 14 residues. Germline CDR1 SEHNR, CDR2 FQNEAQ (reference sequence). V trimming: 5 bases; J trimming: 2 bases; junction bases outside the gene matches: 6. CDR3 sequence: CASSPRTGTYEQYF. Written as DNA, the CDR3 is TGTGCCAGCAGCCCCCGGACAGGAACCTACGAGCAGTACTTC. Looking up the rest from reference TRBV7-9 and TRBJ2-7 gives the full variable domain: DTGVSQNPRHKITKRGQNVTFRCDPISEHNRLYWYRQTLGQGPEFLTYFQNEAQLEKSRLLSDRFSAERPKGSFSTLEIQRTEQGDSAMYLCASSPRTGTYEQYFGPGTRLTVT.